Below are 2 T cell receptor beta chains sequenced from a single sample in a study of T cells after yellow fever vaccination. From the 5' RACE reads, TCRdb called clonotypes with MiXCR, one entry per CDR3 protein. The sample has just under 600,000 distinct CDR3 sequences, approximately 13% seen once. The input for sequencing was PBMCs, taken on the day of the yellow fever booster vaccination. Receptors were obtained from a man aged 25 to 45 who received the YFV17D yellow fever vaccine.

This clonotype was found a few times. The gene calls are TRBV9 and TRBJ2-3, with 10 bases aligning to TRBD2. The V gene's germline CDR1 is SGDLS and CDR2 YYNGEE. The length of the CDR3 is 16 residues. V shed 1 base, J shed 5 bases, and the junction held 7 bases outside the gene matches. CDR3 protein: CASSVRAGGMVDTQYF. DNA of the CDR3: TGTGCCAGCAGCGTAAGAGCGGGAGGGATGGTAGATACGCAGTATTTT.

This clonotype has just a few counts. This chain joins TRBV25-1 and TRBJ1-1; D gene uncertain. CDR1 MGHDK and CDR2 SYGVNS come from the germline V gene. Trimming removed 5 bases at V and 0 bases at J, with 7 bases between. The CDR3 loop spans 13 amino acids. The CDR3 DNA sequence: TGTGCCAGCAGTCCCGCAGTGAACACTGAAGCTTTCTTT. Protein product: CASSPAVNTEAFF.